This paragraph reports one T cell receptor beta chain. Antigen: not known. The sample is drawn from a study of T cell responses to AZD1222 COVID-19 vaccine. V was clipped by 1 base and J by 4 bases, with 23 bases between them. The germline gives CDR1 SGHDT, CDR2 YYEEEE. This CDR3 contains 18 residues. Regarding the study as a whole: Vaccine-associated CD4 TCRs ranged over spike, dominating at 160-218 and 743-854.

Clones were sequenced by immunoSEQ multiplex PCR, and TCRdb holds only the in-frame ones, with some missing. The sample consists of tens of thousands of clones, about 88% of them appearing once. The receptor's source is an adult who received the AZD1222 COVID-19 vaccine. Sample: peripheral blood, taken 28 days after the second AZD1222 dose. The V call is TRBV5-6, the J call TRBJ2-5; TRBD1 or TRBD2 may be the D gene (6 bases each). CDR3 DNA sequence: TGTGCCAGCAGCTTGCGTGTGTTGGGGGGCTCCGGGAGAGAGACCCAGTACTTC. Its translation is CASSLRVLGGSGRETQYF.